A selection of T cell receptor beta chains follows, all from one sample in a study of blood T cell repertoires in COVID-19. Using immunoSEQ multiplex PCR, the repertoire was profiled, and TCRdb retains in-frame clones only, with some absent. The sample gives about 330,000 clones, approximately 87% of which show up once; around 4% is in the top ten. The sequencing input was peripheral blood. The origin of the receptors is a woman between 50 and 59 years old with active or convalescent COVID-19. Each CDR3 is given with its conserved first and last residue. The D gene is left open where the match is weak. Part of the rows lack a size; the others show once, few, many or a class for expanded clones.

>TRBJ2-7|TRBD2|NA|TRBV6-5
TGTGCCAGCAGTTACTCGAGGCTAGCGGACTCCTACGAGCAGTACTTC
CASSYSRLADSYEQYF
>TRBJ1-5|TRBD1|NA|TRBV11-2
TGTGCCAGCAGCTTCCCCGACAGGGGGGTAGTTCAGCCCCAGCATTTT
CASSFPDRGVVQPQHF
>TRBJ1-3|TRBD1|NA|TRBV6-5
TGTGCCAGCAGGGGGGGACAGGCCTCTGGAAACACCATATATTTT
CASRGGQASGNTIYF
>TRBJ1-2|TRBD1|NA|TRBV7-9
TGTGCCAGCAGCTTACTCTACAGGGGGCCAGACTATGGCTACACCTTC
CASSLLYRGPDYGYTF
>TRBJ1-2|NA|NA|TRBV27
TGTGCCAGCAGTCCACTGGGTCGACAGTCAGCTAACTATGGCTACACCTTC
CASSPLGRQSANYGYTF
>TRBJ2-3|TRBD1|NA|TRBV15
TGTGCCACCAGCAGAAACCGGGACAGGAACACAGATACGCAGTATTTT
CATSRNRDRNTDTQYF
>TRBJ2-3|NA|NA|TRBV7-2
TGTGCCAGCAACCTTGACGGAGCTAGCACAGATACGCAGTATTTT
CASNLDGASTDTQYF
>TRBJ2-7|TRBD2|NA|TRBV18
TGTGCCAGCTCACCCGGGACTAGCGGAATTTACGAGCAGTACTTC
CASSPGTSGIYEQYF
>TRBJ1-1|TRBD1|NA|TRBV5-5
TGTGCCAGCAGCACCCGGGACAGGGGGCCGATTGGCACTGAAGCTTTCTTT
CASSTRDRGPIGTEAFF
>TRBJ2-7|NA|NA|TRBV18
TGTGCCAGCTCACCCGCGTCCTACGAGCAGTACTTC
CASSPASYEQYF
>TRBJ2-5|TRBD2|NA|TRBV7-9
TGTGCCAGCAGTCCGGGAGGAGCGGAAGAGACCCAGTACTTC
CASSPGGAEETQYF
>TRBJ2-5|NA|NA|TRBV2
TGTGCCAGCAGTTACTCCGAGGAAACCCAGTACTTC
CASSYSEETQYF
>TRBJ1-2|NA|once|TRBV10-3
TGTGCCATCAGTGTTGAGGAGAGATATGGCTACACCTTC
CAISVEERYGYTF
>TRBJ1-5|TRBD1|NA|TRBV6-5
TGTGCCAGCAGCGGGACAGGTTTCAATCAGCCCCAGCATTTT
CASSGTGFNQPQHF
>TRBJ2-1|TRBD1|NA|TRBV29-1
TGCAGCGTTGTGGGAGACAGGGGGCATGAGCAGTTCTTC
CSVVGDRGHEQFF